Shown below are 16 T cell receptor beta chains from a single sample sequenced in a study of blood T cell repertoires in COVID-19. Assay used: immunoSEQ multiplex PCR; TCRdb lists only in-frame clones, some missing. This sample has about 120,000 clones; 70% to 85% occur once, and the top ten carry 7% to 9.5%. Sequencing was performed on peripheral blood. Receptor source: an older man with active or convalescent COVID-19.

The chain combines TRBV11-2 with TRBJ2-4; 7 nucleotides align to TRBD1. Germline CDR1 reads SGHAT; CDR2 reads FQNNGV. V lost 4 bases and J lost 9; bases outside the gene matches: 6. The CDR3 spans 13 residues. CDR3 DNA: TGTGCCAGCAGCTCGGGACAGACCGGCATTCAGTACTTC. It translates to CASSSGQTGIQYF.

V gene TRBV7-5 combines with J gene TRBJ1-2; TRBD1 reflects the table's D call only, with no check against the DNA. TRBV7-5 counts as a pseudogene. This CDR3 spans 16 amino acids. This chain's CDR3 is CVRSPPGQGDHYGYTF. The CDR3 DNA reads as TGTGTCAGAAGCCCCCCGGGACAGGGGGACCACTATGGCTACACCTTC.

CDR3 residues: CASRQTGGGNTIYF. CDR3 nucleotides: TGTGCCAGCAGGCAAACAGGGGGAGGAAACACCATATATTTT. The rearrangement links TRBV7-2 to TRBJ1-3, with TRBD1 matching 8 bases. This CDR3 region has 14 residues. In germline, CDR1 is SGHTA, CDR2 FQGNSA. Trimming removed 6 bases from V and 4 bases from J; junction bases left unmatched: 5.

The CDR3 region has the DNA TGTGCCAGCAGCTTCCCCGGGGGGGGTAACTATGGCTACACCTTC. Translated, it gives CASSFPGGGNYGYTF. The chain carries TRBV5-4 and TRBJ1-2; TRBD1 is a possible D gene (5 bases). The CDR3 length is 15 residues. Germline lookup yields CDR1 SGHNT and CDR2 YYREEE (reference sequence). V lost 2 bases and J lost 1, with 12 bases in between.

The gene calls are TRBV29-1 and TRBJ2-2; D ambiguous. V was clipped by 4 bases and J by 5 bases, with 8 bases between them. The germline V gene has CDR1 SQVTM and CDR2 ANQGSEA. The length of the CDR3 is 12 residues. CDR3 loop: CSVGSGTGELFF. In DNA, the CDR3 is TGCAGCGTTGGGAGTGGAACCGGGGAGCTGTTTTTT.

The chain combines TRBV18 with TRBJ2-7; D might be TRBD2 (6 bases). V lost 1 base and J 0 bases, leaving 13 bases between the germline ends. CDR1 KGHSH and CDR2 LQKENI come from the germline V gene. The CDR3 spans 16 residues. CDR3 nucleotide sequence: TGTGCCAGCTCACCACGGAAAGGGACTTACTCCTACGAGCAGTACTTC. It codes for CASSPRKGTYSYEQYF.

This clone was observed a few times. The V call is TRBV28, the J call TRBJ1-5; tentative D call: TRBD1 (6 bases). The V and J ends lost 2 bases and 7 bases respectively, with 9 bases between them. CDR1 is MDHEN and CDR2 is SYDVKM in the germline V gene. CDR3 length equals 13 residues. The CDR3 nucleotides are TGTGCCAGCAGTTTAACAGGGAAACAGCCCCAGCATTTT. It yields the protein CASSLTGKQPQHF. Drawing the rest from reference TRBV28 and TRBJ1-5, the complete variable domain is DVKVTQSSRYLVKRTGEKVFLECVQDMDHENMFWYRQDPGLGLRLIYFSYDVKMKEKGDIPEGYSVSREKKERFSLILESASTNQTSMYLCASSLTGKQPQHFGDGTRLSIL.

The chain joins TRBV5-1 to TRBJ1-4, with TRBD1 matching 7 bases. The CDR3 sequence is 15 residues long. V was pared by 0 bases and J by 5 bases, with 4 bases of the junction left unmatched. Germline V gives CDR1 SGHRS, CDR2 YFSETQ. In DNA, the CDR3 is TGCGCCAGCAGCTTGGATGGGACAGAAAATGAAAAACTGTTTTTT. Protein: CASSLDGTENEKLFF. Variable domain in full (rest from reference TRBV5-1 and TRBJ1-4): KAGVTQTPRYLIKTRGQQVTLSCSPISGHRSVSWYQQTPGQGLQFLFEYFSETQRNKGNFPGRFSGRQFSNSRSEMNVSTLELGDSALYLCASSLDGTENEKLFFGSGTQLSVL.

V gene TRBV4-3 combines with J gene TRBJ1-4; TRBD1 agrees at 7 bases. The germline V gene has CDR1 LGHNA and CDR2 YSLEER. The CDR3 is 15 residues long. Trimming at V came to 0 bases and at J to 5 bases, leaving 3 bases not matched to a gene. For the CDR3, the DNA is TGCGCCAGCAGCCAAGACAGGGGGTTGAATGAAAAACTGTTTTTT. Amino acids: CASSQDRGLNEKLFF.

The CDR3 nucleotides are TGTGCCAGCAGCCATAAGGACAGAAGGGGCAACTCCTATGGCTACACCTTC. Protein sequence: CASSHKDRRGNSYGYTF. The rearrangement joins TRBV5-6 to TRBJ1-2, with D perhaps matching TRBD1 (6 bases). Germline CDR1 SGHDT, CDR2 YYEEEE. This CDR3 has 17 amino acids. The V end was cut by 4 bases, the J end by 4 bases, with 23 bases between.

The rearrangement joins TRBV3-1 (or the pseudogene TRBV3-2) to TRBJ1-1, with D tentatively TRBD1 (5 bases). CDR1 and CDR2 from the germline V gene are LGHDT and YNNKEL (reference sequence). With 1 base removed from V and 3 bases from J, the gap between germline ends came to 27 bases. The CDR3 totals 20 residues. The CDR3 sequence: CASSQVPRAGIPKGYTEAFF. CDR3 nucleotide sequence: TGTGCCAGCAGCCAAGTCCCTCGGGCAGGGATCCCTAAAGGGTACACTGAAGCTTTCTTT.

This sequence joins TRBV5-1 and TRBJ1-2; weak D call: TRBD1 (5 bases). Germline CDR1 and CDR2: SGHRS and YFSETQ. The CDR3 spans 13 residues. Trimming took off 0 bases at V and 7 bases at J, with 10 bases between the two ends. CDR3 protein: CASSLDGGFGYTF. The CDR3 bases are TGCGCCAGCAGCTTGGATGGGGGGTTTGGCTACACCTTC.

This sequence joins TRBV19 and TRBJ2-2; D perhaps matches TRBD1 (6 bases). Germline CDR1 and CDR2: LNHDA and SQIVND (reference sequence). Trimming removed 6 bases from V and 5 bases from J, with 13 bases in between. CDR3 size: 14 residues. CDR3 in amino acids: CASSPATGTGELFF. CDR3 coding DNA: TGTGCCAGTAGCCCCGCAACAGGGACCGGGGAGCTGTTTTTT.

As concerns this clone: Distinct nucleotide sequences in the sample also encode this CDR3. This rearrangement joins TRBV5-1 to TRBJ1-3; 7 bases are shared with TRBD1. V dropped 2 bases and J dropped 1; count of bases not matched to a gene: 3. The length of the CDR3 is 15 residues. Germline CDR1 and CDR2: SGHRS and YFSETQ. The DNA for the CDR3 is TGCGCCAGCAGCTTACAGGGGACGTCTGGAAACACCATATATTTT. Protein product: CASSLQGTSGNTIYF. Filled out from reference TRBV5-1 and TRBJ1-3, the complete variable domain reads KAGVTQTPRYLIKTRGQQVTLSCSPISGHRSVSWYQQTPGQGLQFLFEYFSETQRNKGNFPGRFSGRQFSNSRSEMNVSTLELGDSALYLCASSLQGTSGNTIYFGEGSWLTVV.

This chain joins TRBV5-1 and TRBJ2-2; D may be TRBD1 (6 bases). This CDR3 has 16 amino acids. In germline, CDR1 is SGHRS, CDR2 YFSETQ. V lost 4 bases and J lost 1, with 14 bases in between. CDR3 DNA: TGCGCCAGCAGCCCAACGACAGGAGGGAACACCGGGGAGCTGTTTTTT. It is translated as CASSPTTGGNTGELFF.

V and J are TRBV6-5 and TRBJ2-3, with D uncertain. The CDR3 sequence is 16 residues long. Germline assignment: CDR1 MNHEY and CDR2 SVGAGI. V lost 0 bases and J lost 5, with 15 bases in between. The CDR3 is CASSYSRLTRGDTQYF. For the CDR3, the DNA is TGTGCCAGCAGTTACTCGAGGCTTACCCGAGGAGATACGCAGTATTTT.